What follows are 18 T cell receptor beta chains derived from one specimen sequenced in a study of Ad26.COV2.S vaccination and SARS-CoV-2 variants. The table came from immunoSEQ multiplex PCR; TCRdb's copy has only in-frame clones and leaves some out. This table holds fewer than 500,000 clones, over 75% found once. Treatment specified: about 20 received Ad26.COV2.S at low or high dose, single or two shots; roughly 5 received placebo; per-sample allocation not given. Day 63 after the first injection of vaccine or placebo was the sampling time. The source material was peripheral blood, sampled in a trial of Ad26.COV2.S vaccine versus placebo. These TCRs come from a person between 18 and 60 years old who received the Ad26.COV2.S COVID-19 vaccine or a placebo.

The J gene is TRBJ2-5, the V gene TRBV28; 11 nucleotides match TRBD2. The CDR3 runs to 18 residues. Germline V gives CDR1 MDHEN, CDR2 SYDVKM. With V trimmed by 6 bases and J by 0 bases, 12 bases remained unmatched. The DNA of the CDR3 is TGTGCCAGCAGATCAACGTCCTTAGCGGGGGGGTACCAAGAGACCCAGTACTTC. Translated, it gives CASRSTSLAGGYQETQYF.

This rearrangement joins TRBV7-6 to TRBJ1-2, with D maybe TRBD1 (5 bases). V lost 1 base, J lost 8 bases, and 11 bases lay in between. The CDR3 length is 13 residues. Looked up from germline, CDR1 is SGHVS and CDR2 is FNYEAQ. CDR3 loop: CASSLGGSGGYTF. DNA for the CDR3: TGTGCCAGCAGCTTAGGGGGCTCAGGAGGCTACACCTTC. Looking up the rest from reference TRBV7-6 and TRBJ1-2 gives the full variable domain: GAGVSQSPRYKVTKRGQDVALRCDPISGHVSLYWYRQALGQGPEFLTYFNYEAQQDKSGLPNDRFSAERPEGSISTLTIQRTEQRDSAMYRCASSLGGSGGYTFGSGTRLTVV.

This clone appeared once. The rearrangement links TRBV5-4 to TRBJ2-1; no clear D gene. The CDR3 sequence is 12 residues long. Germline lookup yields CDR1 SGHNT and CDR2 YYREEE (reference sequence). Trimming left V 0 bases short and J 7 bases short, with 5 bases between. CDR3 bases: TGTGCCAGCAGCTTGGGAATGAATGAGCAGTTCTTC. It encodes CASSLGMNEQFF.

This chain connects TRBV6-5 to TRBJ2-7; the match to TRBD1 covers 8 bases. The V and J ends lost 7 bases and 2 bases, in that order; junction bases with no gene match: 10. The germline gives CDR1 MNHEY, CDR2 SVGAGI. The CDR3 runs to 15 residues. The CDR3 spells CASNRAGTGPYEQYF. CDR3 nucleotides: TGTGCCAGCAATAGGGCAGGGACAGGTCCCTACGAGCAGTACTTC.

The rearrangement joins TRBV5-6 to TRBJ2-5, with 8 bases lining up with TRBD1. This CDR3 is 16 amino acids long. Germline assignment: CDR1 SGHDT and CDR2 YYEEEE. V lost 1 base to trimming and J lost 5 bases; unmatched junction nucleotides: 10. CDR3 DNA: TGTGCCAGCAGCTTGTCAGGGCAGGGGGCCTGGGAGACCCAGTACTTC. It codes for CASSLSGQGAWETQYF.

The chain joins TRBV29-1 to TRBJ1-2, with TRBD1 matching over 10 bases. From germline, CDR1 is SQVTM and CDR2 ANQGSEA. The CDR3 totals 13 residues. V gave up 6 bases and J gave up 2 bases; unmatched junction bases: 3. CDR3 sequence reads: CSVGTGDNYGYTF. The CDR3 nucleotides are TGCAGCGTAGGGACAGGGGACAACTATGGCTACACCTTC.

This sequence joins TRBV23-1 and TRBJ1-1; D ambiguous. TRBV23-1 has ORF status, its function being uncertain. CDR3 length: 14 amino acids. The ends were cut back, 1 base at V and 4 bases at J, with 10 bases in the middle. This CDR3 is CASSQLCGATEAFF. Written as DNA, the CDR3 is TGCGCCAGCAGTCAATTGTGCGGAGCCACTGAAGCTTTCTTT.

Only one count was recorded for this clone. The rearrangement uses TRBV10-3 and TRBJ2-1; TRBD2 agrees at 7 bases. Germline assignment: CDR1 ENHRY and CDR2 SYGVKD. After removal of 6 bases from V and 7 bases from J, the junction contained 6 bases not matched to a gene. CDR3 length: 13 amino acids. CDR3 region: CAIRLAVSNEQFF. The CDR3 DNA follows: TGTGCCATCAGGCTAGCGGTTTCAAATGAGCAGTTCTTC.

The chain links TRBV24-1 to TRBJ2-3; 7 bases agree with TRBD2. From germline, CDR1 is KGHDR and CDR2 SFDVKD. The CDR3 contains 14 residues. With V trimmed by 2 bases and J by 12 bases, 10 bases remained unmatched. CDR3 in DNA: TGTGCCACCAGTGATTCCCCGGGGGGATTAAGACAGTATTTT. It yields the protein CATSDSPGGLRQYF.

The chain combines TRBV6-2 or TRBV6-3 with TRBJ2-7; 9 nucleotides line up with TRBD2. V lost 2 bases to trimming and J lost 2 bases; unmatched junction nucleotides: 4. Germline CDR1 reads MNHEY; CDR2 reads SVGEGT. This CDR3 region has 15 residues. The CDR3: CASSYTASGTYEQYF. The CDR3 bases are TGTGCCAGCAGTTACACCGCTAGCGGGACCTACGAGCAGTACTTC.

The V gene is TRBV20-1, the J gene TRBJ1-1, with D unclear. The germline V gene encodes CDR1 DFQATT and CDR2 SNEGSKA (reference sequence). Trimming took 8 bases from V and 9 from J, leaving 16 bases between them. The CDR3 totals 11 residues. CDR3 coding DNA: TGCAGTCTCAAATACACTCGGAAAGCTTTCTTT. Amino acids: CSLKYTRKAFF.

The chain links TRBV6-5 to TRBJ2-3; no clear D. The CDR3 is 15 residues long. Trimming shortened V by 2 bases and J by 0 bases, and 9 bases separated the two germline ends. Germline V gives CDR1 MNHEY, CDR2 SVGAGI. In DNA form, the CDR3 reads TGTGCCAGCAGTTACGGCGATCCTAGCACAGATACGCAGTATTTT. Encoded protein: CASSYGDPSTDTQYF.

This clone was seen once. The chain carries TRBV6-5 and TRBJ2-6, with TRBD2 matching over 8 bases. Trimming removed 5 bases from V and 4 bases from J; junction bases left unmatched: 1. The CDR3 runs 14 residues. CDR1 and CDR2 (germline): MNHEY, SVGAGI. The CDR3 DNA follows: TGTGCCAGCAGTCGGGGGGGCGGGGCCAACGTCCTGACTTTC. It encodes CASSRGGGANVLTF.

The chain uses TRBV11-3 and TRBJ2-5; 8 bases agree with TRBD1. Germline assignment: CDR1 SGHNT and CDR2 YENEEA. The CDR3 is 14 residues long. After removal of 4 bases from V and 7 bases from J, the junction contained 8 bases not matched to a gene. CDR3 DNA sequence: TGTGCCAGCAGCTCCCGAGACAGGGGAGGGACCCAGTACTTC. Its protein is CASSSRDRGGTQYF. The full variable domain, completed using reference TRBV11-3 and TRBJ2-5, is EAGVVQSPRYKIIEKKQPVAFWCNPISGHNTLYWYLQNLGQGPELLIRYENEEAVDDSQLPKDRFSAERLKGVDSTLKIQPAELGDSAVYLCASSSRDRGGTQYFGPGTRLLVL.

This clone has more than one count but fewer than ten. CDR3 in DNA: TGTGCCAGCAGTGCCCAAACCGGGACTCACTACGAGCAGTACTTC. Translation: CASSAQTGTHYEQYF. The chain has TRBV27 and TRBJ2-7, with D maybe TRBD2 (6 bases). V shed 5 bases and J shed 3 bases, with 17 bases lying between them. Germline CDR1 MNHEY, CDR2 SMNVEV (reference sequence). CDR3 length: 15 amino acids.

The rearrangement uses TRBV4-3 and TRBJ1-4; no clear D gene. Trimming removed 1 base from V and 7 bases from J, with 10 bases in between. This CDR3 region has 14 residues. Germline V gives CDR1 LGHNA, CDR2 YSLEER. In DNA form, the CDR3 reads TGCGCCAGCAGCCAAGGCCCTTACGCTGAAAAACTGTTTTTT. Translated, it gives CASSQGPYAEKLFF.

The chain combines TRBV18 with TRBJ1-5; D uncertain. The CDR3 totals 15 residues. The V end was cut by 3 bases, the J end by 5 bases, with 14 bases between. Germline CDR1 KGHSH, CDR2 LQKENI. CDR3 residues: CASSPTGLGDQPQHF. In DNA, the CDR3 is TGTGCCAGCTCACCCACCGGACTCGGGGATCAGCCCCAGCATTTT.

V is TRBV3-1 (or the pseudogene TRBV3-2) and J is TRBJ2-2; 7 positions agree with TRBD1. Germline CDR1 is LGHDT and CDR2 is YNNKEL (reference sequence). The junction had 2 bases not matched to a gene; V was cut back by 2 bases and J by 5 bases. This CDR3 is built from 14 residues. The CDR3 coding sequence is TGTGCCAGCAGCCAAACGACAGGGACCGGGGAGCTGTTTTTT. Its protein is CASSQTTGTGELFF.